This T cell receptor beta chain was sequenced for a study of shared clonotypes between healthy human individuals. Naivety among CD8 cells was defined by CD45RO negativity and positive CCR7 selection, thereby excluding terminally differentiated effector memory CD45RA+ cells. The assay was immunoSEQ multiplex PCR, and TCRdb's table has in-frame clones only and misses some. The sample lists around 1.9 million clones; about 92% were seen once. This sequence originates from a young man in good health. Some clones in this sample may be carry-over from other donors' samples. The specimen sequenced was naive CD8+ T cells from PBMCs.

The CDR3 coding sequence is TGTGCCAGCAGTGATTTTGACAACGCCTCCTACGAGCAGTACTTC. Protein sequence: CASSDFDNASYEQYF. This sequence joins TRBV6-1 and TRBJ2-7; no definite D call. This CDR3 spans 15 amino acids. Looked up from germline, CDR1 is MNHNS and CDR2 is SASEGT. The V end lost 3 bases, the J end lost 0 bases, and 12 bases lay between the germline ends.